This T cell receptor (beta chain) was identified during a study of blood T cell repertoires in COVID-19. Study overall: The samples span acute and convalescent COVID-19 from the United States, Italy and Spain.

Trimming stripped 3 bases from V and 5 bases from J, with 11 bases between. This CDR3 is built from 13 residues. Germline assignment: CDR1 SQVTM and CDR2 ANQGSEA. While infection was still active, Seattle patients were enrolled and then followed longitudinally. Per the original data handling: Nucleated cell counts were estimated from reference gene primer amplification. The protocol was immunoSEQ multiplex PCR, while the TCRdb copy is restricted to in-frame clones and leaves out a portion. D and trimming were read from the DNA, whereas the V and J calls and clone size are those reported in that table. The sample includes approximately 500,000 clones, roughly 89% seen only once; the top ten take roughly 8%.

The sequenced sample was peripheral blood. The clonotype comes from a woman aged 45 to 65 with COVID-19, enrolled during active disease. The V call is TRBV29-1, the J call TRBJ2-1, with D uncertain. The CDR3 region is CSVDGSFNNEQFF. CDR3 in DNA: TGCAGCGTTGATGGTAGCTTCAACAATGAGCAGTTCTTC.